This T cell receptor (beta chain) was retrieved from a study of blood T cell repertoires in COVID-19. The overall study: Italy, Spain and the United States were the sources of the convalescent and acute COVID-19 samples. PBMCs, B-cell-depleted T cells, or T cells provided the cDNA or gDNA that made up the material.

Germline loops: CDR1 SGHVS, CDR2 FQNEAQ. Trimming shortened V by 6 bases and J by 5 bases, and 12 bases separated the two germline ends. The CDR3 covers 13 residues. Per the original data handling: Nucleated cell number was recorded as an estimate derived from reference gene primer amplification. The repertoire was sequenced with immunoSEQ multiplex PCR; TCRdb's copy has only in-frame clones and lacks some. That table supplies the V and J calls and clone size; D and trimming were determined from the DNA. The sample contains over 50,000 clones, roughly 87% of which appear only once. This receptor was obtained from a man between 45 and 60 years old with active COVID-19. Sequenced: peripheral blood. The genes are TRBV7-8 and TRBJ2-3; no clear D. The CDR3 nucleotides are TGTGCCAGCAGTCCCGACTCGTTAGATACGCAGTATTTT. Protein sequence: CASSPDSLDTQYF. Variable domain in full (rest from reference TRBV7-8 and TRBJ2-3): GAGVSQSPRYKVAKRGQDVALRCDPISGHVSLFWYQQALGQGPEFLTYFQNEAQLDKSGLPSDRFFAERPEGSVSTLKIQRTQQEDSAVYLCASSPDSLDTQYFGPGTRLTVL.